This T cell receptor beta chain was identified in a study of blood T cell repertoires in COVID-19. The wider study: Samples came from the United States, Italy and Spain, spanning acute and convalescent COVID-19. T cells, B-cell-depleted T cells, or PBMCs supplied cDNA or gDNA.

Clones were sequenced by immunoSEQ multiplex PCR, and TCRdb holds only the in-frame ones, with some missing. The sample carries roughly 66,000 clones, 91% recorded once. V was pared by 0 bases and J by 11 bases, with 11 bases between. The CDR3 totals 12 residues. CDR1 is SGHNT and CDR2 is YYREEE in the germline V gene (reference sequence). This clone was detected a few times. The chain carries TRBV5-4 and TRBJ1-1; weak D call: TRBD1 (5 bases). The sequence was obtained from a human donor with active COVID-19. The donor label of this sample is uncertain. The sequencing input was peripheral blood. The CDR3 here is CASSLEREGAFF. The DNA for the CDR3 is TGTGCCAGCAGCTTGGAGCGGGAGGGGGCTTTCTTT.